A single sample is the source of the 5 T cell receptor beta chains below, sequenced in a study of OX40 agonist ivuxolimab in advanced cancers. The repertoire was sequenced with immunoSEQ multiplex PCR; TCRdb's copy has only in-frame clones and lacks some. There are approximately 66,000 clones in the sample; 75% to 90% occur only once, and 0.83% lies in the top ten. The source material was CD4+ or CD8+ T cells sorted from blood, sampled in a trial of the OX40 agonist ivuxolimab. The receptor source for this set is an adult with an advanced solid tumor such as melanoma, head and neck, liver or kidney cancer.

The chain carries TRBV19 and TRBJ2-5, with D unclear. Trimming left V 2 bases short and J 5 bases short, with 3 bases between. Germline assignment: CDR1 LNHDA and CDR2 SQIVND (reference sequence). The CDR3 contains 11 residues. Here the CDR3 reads CASSIRETQYF. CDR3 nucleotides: TGTGCCAGTAGTATAAGGGAGACCCAGTACTTC.

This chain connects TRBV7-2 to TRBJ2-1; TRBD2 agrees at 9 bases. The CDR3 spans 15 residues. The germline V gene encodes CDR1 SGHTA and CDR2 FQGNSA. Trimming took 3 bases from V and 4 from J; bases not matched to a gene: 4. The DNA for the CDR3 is TGTGCCAGCAGCTTGGGTAGCGGGGGATACAATGAGCAGTTCTTC. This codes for CASSLGSGGYNEQFF.

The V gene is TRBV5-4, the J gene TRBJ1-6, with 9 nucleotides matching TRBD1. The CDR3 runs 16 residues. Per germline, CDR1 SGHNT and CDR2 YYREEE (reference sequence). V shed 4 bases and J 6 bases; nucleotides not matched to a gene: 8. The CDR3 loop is CASSPRGQGSNSPLHF. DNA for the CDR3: TGTGCCAGCAGCCCACGGGGACAGGGAAGTAATTCACCCCTCCACTTT.

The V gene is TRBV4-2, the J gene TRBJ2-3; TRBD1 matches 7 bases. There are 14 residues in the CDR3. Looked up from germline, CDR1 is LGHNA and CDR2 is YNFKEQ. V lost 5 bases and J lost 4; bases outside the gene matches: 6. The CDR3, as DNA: TGTGCCAGCAGCAAGACAGGGTCCGCAGATACGCAGTATTTT. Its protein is CASSKTGSADTQYF.

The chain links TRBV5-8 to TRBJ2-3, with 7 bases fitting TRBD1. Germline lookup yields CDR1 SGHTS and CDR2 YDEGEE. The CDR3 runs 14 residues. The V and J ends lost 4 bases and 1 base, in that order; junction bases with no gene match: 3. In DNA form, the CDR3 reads TGTGCCAGCAGCCGGACAGGTCGCACAGATACGCAGTATTTT. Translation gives CASSRTGRTDTQYF.